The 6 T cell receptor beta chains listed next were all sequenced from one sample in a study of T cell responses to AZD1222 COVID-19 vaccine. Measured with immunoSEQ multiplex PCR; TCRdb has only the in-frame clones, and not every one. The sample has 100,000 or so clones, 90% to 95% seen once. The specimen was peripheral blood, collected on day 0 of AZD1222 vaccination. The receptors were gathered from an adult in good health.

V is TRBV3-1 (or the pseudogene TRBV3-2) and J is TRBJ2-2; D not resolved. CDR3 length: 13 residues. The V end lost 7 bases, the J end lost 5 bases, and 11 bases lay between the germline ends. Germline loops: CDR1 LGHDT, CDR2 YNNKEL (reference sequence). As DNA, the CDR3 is TGTGCCAGCACTCTTAGTAGGACCGGGGAGCTGTTTTTT. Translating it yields CASTLSRTGELFF.

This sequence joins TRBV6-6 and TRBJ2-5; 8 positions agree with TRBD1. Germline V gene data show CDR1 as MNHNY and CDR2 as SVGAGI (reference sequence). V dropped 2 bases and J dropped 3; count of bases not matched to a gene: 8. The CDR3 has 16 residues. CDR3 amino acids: CASSYQSGTGKETQYF. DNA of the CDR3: TGTGCCAGCAGTTACCAGTCCGGGACAGGAAAAGAGACCCAGTACTTC.

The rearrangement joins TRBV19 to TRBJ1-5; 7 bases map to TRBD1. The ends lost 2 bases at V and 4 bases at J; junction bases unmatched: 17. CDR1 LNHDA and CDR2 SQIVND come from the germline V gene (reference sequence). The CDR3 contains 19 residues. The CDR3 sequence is CASSIMVLIGTAINQPQHF. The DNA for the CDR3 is TGTGCCAGTAGTATAATGGTCCTGATAGGGACAGCAATAAATCAGCCCCAGCATTTT. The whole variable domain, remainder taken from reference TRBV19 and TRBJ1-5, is DGGITQSPKYLFRKEGQNVTLSCEQNLNHDAMYWYRQDPGQGLRLIYYSQIVNDFQKGDIAEGYSVSREKKESFPLTVTSAQKNPTAFYLCASSIMVLIGTAINQPQHFGDGTRLSIL.

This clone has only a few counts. The chain's CDR3 is CASSLVANEKLFF. The CDR3 coding sequence is TGTGCCAGCAGCTTAGTAGCTAATGAAAAACTGTTTTTT. This rearrangement joins TRBV7-9 to TRBJ1-4; D call uncertain. The V gene lost 1 base and the J gene lost 3 bases, with 3 bases spanning the gap. Germline assignment: CDR1 SEHNR and CDR2 FQNEAQ (reference sequence). CDR3 size: 13 residues.

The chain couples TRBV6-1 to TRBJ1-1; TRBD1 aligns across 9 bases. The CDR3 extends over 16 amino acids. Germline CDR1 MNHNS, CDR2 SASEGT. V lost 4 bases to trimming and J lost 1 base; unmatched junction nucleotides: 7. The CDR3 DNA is TGTGCCAGCAGTGTAGGGTGGGACAGGGCGAACACTGAAGCTTTCTTT. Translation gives CASSVGWDRANTEAFF.

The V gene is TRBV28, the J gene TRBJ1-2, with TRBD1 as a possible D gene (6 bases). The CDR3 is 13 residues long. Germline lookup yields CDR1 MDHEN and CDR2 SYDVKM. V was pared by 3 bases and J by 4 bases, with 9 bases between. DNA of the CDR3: TGTGCCAGCAGTTTCAGCAGGGGCTATGGCTACACCTTC. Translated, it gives CASSFSRGYGYTF.